This entry lists 31 T cell receptor beta chains sequenced from one sample in a study of beta chain features in type 1 diabetes. Sequencing targeted expressed TCRB transcripts, as all isolated RNA had been reverse transcribed. Measured with immunoSEQ multiplex PCR; TCRdb has only the in-frame clones, and not every one. Of nearly 350,000 clones in the sample, less than 10% were seen once. The specimen was central memory CD4+ T cells from blood. The receptors stem from a woman younger than 35 in good health.

The V and J genes are TRBV7-9 and TRBJ2-3; 10 bases agree with TRBD1. There are 15 residues in the CDR3. Germline V CDR1 and CDR2: SEHNR, FQNEAQ (reference sequence). J was trimmed by 10 bases and V by 5 bases; bases with no gene match: 12. In DNA form, the CDR3 reads TGTGCCAGCAGCCAAGATCTTATGGGACAGGGGTCGCAGTATTTT. It specifies CASSQDLMGQGSQYF.

V and J are TRBV6-5 and TRBJ2-1; 7 bases are a match to TRBD1. The CDR3 is 14 amino acids. V was clipped by 8 bases and J by 6 bases; unmatched bases: 10. The V gene's germline CDR1 is MNHEY and CDR2 SVGAGI. The CDR3 reads CASQPTGQLNEQFF. DNA of the CDR3: TGTGCCAGCCAACCCACGGGACAGCTCAATGAGCAGTTCTTC.

This clone was seen more than once but under ten times. The rearrangement links TRBV6-5 to TRBJ2-6; no clear D. CDR1 and CDR2 (germline): MNHEY, SVGAGI. The CDR3 has 15 amino acids. Trimming left V 6 bases short and J 0 bases short, with 9 bases between. CDR3 coding DNA: TGTGCCAGCAGCCCGCGGCGCTCTGGGGCCAACGTCCTGACTTTC. Encoded protein: CASSPRRSGANVLTF.

This clone was detected only a few times. The chain has TRBV18 and TRBJ1-4; maybe TRBD1 (6 bases). The V and J ends lost 0 bases and 3 bases respectively, with 8 bases between them. Germline CDR1 KGHSH, CDR2 LQKENI. CDR3 size: 15 residues. Here the CDR3 DNA reads TGTGCCAGCTCACCACCAAAGGGGGCTAATGAAAAACTGTTTTTT. Translated: CASSPPKGANEKLFF.

The CDR3 spells CASSLALGGIIGVAFF. The CDR3 bases are TGTGCCAGCAGCTTAGCGTTGGGGGGAATAATAGGGGTTGCTTTCTTT. The chain employs TRBV7-8 and TRBJ1-1, with TRBD1 as a possible D gene (5 bases). Germline CDR1 reads SGHVS; CDR2 reads FQNEAQ. This CDR3 has 16 residues. Trimming took 0 bases from V and 11 from J, leaving 22 bases between them. The variable domain in full, completed from reference TRBV7-8 and TRBJ1-1, reads GAGVSQSPRYKVAKRGQDVALRCDPISGHVSLFWYQQALGQGPEFLTYFQNEAQLDKSGLPSDRFFAERPEGSVSTLKIQRTQQEDSAVYLCASSLALGGIIGVAFFGQGTRLTVV.

The chain recombines TRBV28 with TRBJ1-4, with TRBD1 matching over 7 bases. This CDR3 has 13 amino acids. Trimming removed 6 bases from V and 8 bases from J; junction bases left unmatched: 6. Germline CDR1 MDHEN, CDR2 SYDVKM. The CDR3 DNA follows: TGTGCCAGCAGCTACAGGGACAGAGAAAAACTGTTTTTT. It is translated as CASSYRDREKLFF. Combining the CDR3 with reference TRBV28 and TRBJ1-4 gives the whole variable domain DVKVTQSSRYLVKRTGEKVFLECVQDMDHENMFWYRQDPGLGLRLIYFSYDVKMKEKGDIPEGYSVSREKKERFSLILESASTNQTSMYLCASSYRDREKLFFGSGTQLSVL.

This clone was found many times. V is TRBV21-1 and J is TRBJ1-1. TRBV21-1 is described as a pseudogene. CDR3 length: 12 amino acids. The CDR3 spells CASFYEGSEAFF. The CDR3 DNA reads TGTGCCAGCTTTTACGAGGGGTCTGAAGCTTTCTTT.

The chain is built from TRBV27 and TRBJ2-1; D might be TRBD2 (5 bases). The ends were cut back, 5 bases at V and 9 bases at J, with 11 bases in the middle. CDR3 length: 12 residues. Germline CDR1 MNHEY, CDR2 SMNVEV (reference sequence). CDR3 sequence (DNA): TGTGCCAGCAGTCCGGGATGGAGTGAGCAGTTCTTC. Its protein product is CASSPGWSEQFF.

The sample holds a few counts of this clone. The V gene is TRBV6-6, the J gene TRBJ1-1; possibly TRBD1 for D (5 bases). The germline V gene has CDR1 MNHNY and CDR2 SVGAGI (reference sequence). V was pared by 6 bases and J by 5 bases, with 16 bases between. This CDR3 is 14 amino acids long. The CDR3 DNA is TGTGCCAGCAGGCATCTTAGGGGCCGGACTGAAGCTTTCTTT. It is translated as CASRHLRGRTEAFF.

This clone was seen a few times. This rearrangement joins TRBV7-9 to TRBJ2-1, with 8 nucleotides matching TRBD2. This CDR3 is built from 15 residues. Germline trimming cut 4 bases from V and 8 bases from J; bases unmatched to any gene: 10. Germline values: CDR1 SEHNR, CDR2 FQNEAQ (reference sequence). CDR3 nucleotide sequence: TGTGCCAGCAGCTCGTCAGCGGGAGTTAGTTATGAGCAGTTCTTC. This sequence encodes CASSSSAGVSYEQFF.

This clone was counted at least ten times. This chain joins TRBV2 and TRBJ2-4; the D is unclear. Trimming cost V 5 bases and J 3 bases, with 14 bases left between them. Germline CDR1 SNHLY, CDR2 FYNNEI. The CDR3 contains 15 residues. CDR3 sequence: CASSRQESDKNIQYF. DNA of the CDR3: TGTGCCAGCAGTAGGCAGGAGTCAGACAAAAACATTCAGTACTTC.

The chain uses TRBV7-2 and TRBJ2-3; possibly TRBD1 for D (6 bases). The CDR3 is 14 amino acids. Per the germline V gene, CDR1 is SGHTA and CDR2 is FQGNSA. With 5 bases removed from V and 4 bases from J, the gap between germline ends came to 13 bases. The CDR3 DNA follows: TGTGCCAGCAGCCACGACAGGATCGCAGATACGCAGTATTTT. This translates into CASSHDRIADTQYF.

This clone occurred a few times. The rearrangement joins TRBV7-8 to TRBJ2-1; D gene uncertain. The ends were cut back, 2 bases at V and 5 bases at J, with 13 bases in the middle. This CDR3 is built from 15 residues. Germline V gives CDR1 SGHVS, CDR2 FQNEAQ. The CDR3 DNA follows: TGTGCCAGCAGCTTAATTCGCGGAGTAAACAATGAGCAGTTCTTC. Protein: CASSLIRGVNNEQFF.

Ten or more counts support this clone. The DNA of the CDR3 is TGTGCCACCAGCAGAGATCCTGGCAGCCAGGACATTCAGTACTTC. Translation: CATSRDPGSQDIQYF. The rearrangement joins TRBV15 to TRBJ2-4, with D uncertain. This CDR3 comprises 15 residues. The V gene lost 0 bases and the J gene lost 8 bases, with 14 bases spanning the gap. CDR1 is LNHNV and CDR2 is YYDKDF in the germline V gene (reference sequence).

This clone was counted only a few times. V is TRBV6-5 and J is TRBJ2-5; 8 bases agree with TRBD1. V was pared by 5 bases and J by 7 bases, with 9 bases of the junction left unmatched. Germline V lookup: CDR1 MNHEY, CDR2 SVGAGI. The CDR3 contains 14 residues. The CDR3 is CASSKGQVRGTQYF. For the CDR3, the DNA is TGTGCCAGCAGTAAGGGACAGGTTCGGGGGACCCAGTACTTC.

This clone was observed a single time. This chain links TRBV6-5 with TRBJ1-5, with D possibly matching TRBD1 (5 bases). Trimming pared 0 bases from V and 5 bases from J, leaving 11 bases between. Per germline, CDR1 MNHEY and CDR2 SVGAGI. CDR3 length: 15 amino acids. CDR3 coding DNA: TGTGCCAGCAGTTACTCGGGGCGGGGTGATCAGCCCCAGCATTTT. Translating it yields CASSYSGRGDQPQHF.

The genes are TRBV5-5 and TRBJ2-7, with TRBD1 as a possible D gene (5 bases). Trimming removed 1 base at V and 0 bases at J, with 8 bases between. The CDR3 length is 14 residues. CDR1 and CDR2 (germline): SGHKS, YYEKEE (reference sequence). CDR3 nucleotide sequence: TGTGCCAGCAGCTTGTGGACAAACTCCTACGAGCAGTACTTC. Translation: CASSLWTNSYEQYF.

The sample holds a few counts of this clone. The gene calls are TRBV7-3 and TRBJ2-1, with 8 bases matching TRBD1. Per germline, CDR1 SGHTA and CDR2 FQGTGA. The ends lost 3 bases at V and 3 bases at J; junction bases unmatched: 4. CDR3 length: 15 residues. The CDR3: CASSFGTGRYNEQFF. Written as DNA, the CDR3 is TGTGCCAGCAGCTTCGGGACAGGTCGCTACAATGAGCAGTTCTTC.

This clone was counted many times. V and J are TRBV28 and TRBJ2-1; a weak D match, TRBD2 (5 bases). Germline V gene sequence: CDR1 MDHEN, CDR2 SYDVKM. The CDR3 consists of 13 residues. V was cut by 5 bases and J by 10 bases, with 15 bases left in between. The CDR3 here is CASSPRGQSEQFF. DNA for the CDR3: TGTGCCAGCAGTCCCCGAGGGCAGAGCGAGCAGTTCTTC.

This clone was detected many times. V is TRBV27 and J is TRBJ2-1; no clear D gene. Germline CDR1 reads MNHEY; CDR2 reads SMNVEV (reference sequence). This CDR3 is built from 16 residues. Trimming removed 5 bases from V and 0 bases from J, with 14 bases in between. The CDR3 DNA sequence: TGTGCCAGCAGTCGGAGCGTGCTGAGCTCCTACAATGAGCAGTTCTTC. Protein product: CASSRSVLSSYNEQFF.

This clone was observed at least ten times. The rearrangement joins TRBV28 to TRBJ2-7; no clear D. V was shortened by 7 bases and J by 2 bases, with 15 bases between the two germline ends. Germline CDR1 MDHEN, CDR2 SYDVKM. CDR3 size: 14 residues. DNA of the CDR3: TGTGCCAGCATAACATCCAACCGGCCCTACGAGCAGTACTTC. This translates into CASITSNRPYEQYF.

V and J are TRBV28 and TRBJ2-7; D gene ambiguous. This CDR3 region has 14 residues. V lost 1 base and J 1 base, leaving 8 bases between the germline ends. Germline loops: CDR1 MDHEN, CDR2 SYDVKM. The CDR3 nucleotides are TGTGCCAGCAGTTTATATGGCAGTTCCTACGAGCAGTACTTC. This sequence encodes CASSLYGSSYEQYF.

V gene TRBV4-2 combines with J gene TRBJ1-3, with a weak D call TRBD1 (5 bases). The V end was cut by 4 bases, the J end by 9 bases, with 28 bases between. The CDR3 spans 18 residues. In germline, CDR1 is LGHNA, CDR2 YNFKEQ. In nucleotides, the CDR3 is TGTGCCAGCAGCCGAGACCCGAATCCCGGGACCATCGGGGTCACCATATATTTT. Protein product: CASSRDPNPGTIGVTIYF.

V gene TRBV5-6 combines with J gene TRBJ2-5; 10 bases line up with TRBD2. Trimming removed 3 bases from V and 5 bases from J; junction bases left unmatched: 10. Germline assignment: CDR1 SGHDT and CDR2 YYEEEE. The CDR3 runs to 16 residues. The CDR3 region has the DNA TGTGCCAGCAGCTACGGACTAGCGGCGAGATTGGAGACCCAGTACTTC. This gives the protein CASSYGLAARLETQYF.

This clone was detected only a few times. The V call is TRBV7-9, the J call TRBJ2-1; D gene uncertain. Per the germline V gene, CDR1 is SEHNR and CDR2 is FQNEAQ (reference sequence). Trimming removed 0 bases from V and 8 bases from J, with 8 bases in between. The CDR3 sequence is 13 residues long. The CDR3 nucleotides are TGTGCCAGCAGCTTAGCGTTAGCACATGAGCAGTTCTTC. This codes for CASSLALAHEQFF.

As concerns this clone: The junction shows a germline mismatch at one end, possibly a read error. The V and J genes are TRBV7-2 and TRBJ2-3; 9 nucleotides match TRBD1. The germline gives CDR1 SGHTA, CDR2 FQGNSA. The CDR3 is made up of 15 amino acids. The CDR3: CASSLTGTGPDTQYF. In DNA, the CDR3 is TGCGCCAGCAGCCTAACCGGGACAGGGCCCGATACGCAGTATTTT. Combining the CDR3 with reference TRBV7-2 and TRBJ2-3 gives the whole variable domain GAGVSQSPSNKVTEKGKDVELRCDPISGHTALYWYRQSLGQGLEFLIYFQGNSAPDKSGLPSDRFSAERTGGSVSTLTIQRTQQEDSAVYLCASSLTGTGPDTQYFGPGTRLTVL.

This clone was seen a handful of times. The genes are TRBV15 and TRBJ1-1; D ambiguous. Trimming cost V 0 bases and J 0 bases, with 8 bases left between them. CDR3 length: 15 residues. Germline CDR1 and CDR2: LNHNV and YYDKDF (reference sequence). CDR3 sequence: CATSRDMVLNTEAFF. CDR3 nucleotides: TGTGCCACCAGCAGAGATATGGTATTGAACACTGAAGCTTTCTTT.

This clone showed up many times. This chain joins TRBV7-9 and TRBJ2-1; TRBD2 aligns across 8 bases. Germline CDR1 is SEHNR and CDR2 is FQNEAQ (reference sequence). CDR3 length: 17 residues. Losses at the gene ends were 5 bases for V and 1 base for J; bases not matched to a gene: 10. CDR3 residues: CASSPKGLARSYNEQFF. The CDR3 bases are TGTGCCAGCAGCCCAAAAGGACTAGCAAGGTCCTACAATGAGCAGTTCTTC.

Comment on this clone: The sample contains more than one DNA sequence encoding this CDR3. This chain joins TRBV5-1 and TRBJ2-7; 12 nucleotides agree with TRBD2. The CDR3 loop spans 15 amino acids. Trimming at V came to 4 bases and at J to 1 base, leaving 3 bases not matched to a gene. Germline V CDR1 and CDR2: SGHRS, YFSETQ. This CDR3 reads CASSPTSGSSYEQYF. In DNA, the CDR3 is TGCGCCAGCAGCCCGACTAGCGGGAGTTCCTACGAGCAGTACTTC.

This clone appeared a few times. CDR3 sequence reads: CASSVMDSYEQYF. Here the CDR3 DNA reads TGTGCCAGCAGTGTCATGGACTCCTACGAGCAGTACTTC. This chain uses TRBV25-1 with TRBJ2-7, with D hard to call. This CDR3 region has 13 residues. The germline V and J ends were trimmed by 4 bases and 0 bases, with 7 bases remaining between them. The germline V gene encodes CDR1 MGHDK and CDR2 SYGVNS.

This clone was seen many times. This sample includes further DNA sequences coding for the same CDR3. The V gene is TRBV19, the J gene TRBJ2-7; D possibly corresponds to TRBD2 (5 bases). Trimming took 2 bases from V and 4 from J, leaving 9 bases between them. Germline CDR1 LNHDA, CDR2 SQIVND (reference sequence). This CDR3 has 13 residues. CDR3 sequence reads: CASSISRGYEQYF. Here the CDR3 DNA reads TGTGCCAGTAGTATATCTCGGGGATACGAGCAGTACTTC.